These 2 T cell receptor beta chains share one sample of origin, sequenced in a study of shared clonotypes between healthy human individuals. The method was immunoSEQ multiplex PCR; TCRdb's version includes in-frame clones alone and lacks a portion of them. The repertoire includes about 600,000 clones, roughly 97% of them detected once, and around 0.058% sits in the top ten. Sequenced: naive CD4+ T cells sorted from blood. The subset denotes: CD45RA+ positively selected. The receptor set was obtained from a woman under 40 in good health.

The chain couples TRBV29-1 to TRBJ2-1; 7 nucleotides agree with TRBD1. V dropped 6 bases and J dropped 2; count of bases not matched to a gene: 7. Germline V gene lookup returns CDR1 SQVTM and CDR2 ANQGSEA. The CDR3 totals 14 residues. The CDR3 loop is CSVKPGQTYNEQFF. The CDR3 coding sequence is TGCAGCGTCAAGCCGGGACAGACCTACAATGAGCAGTTCTTC.

The chain combines TRBV6-5 with TRBJ2-3, with D unclear. The CDR3 runs 15 residues. CDR1 and CDR2 from the germline V gene are MNHEY and SVGAGI. V was shortened by 0 bases and J by 0 bases, with 7 bases between the two germline ends. CDR3 sequence reads: CASSYSSRSTDTQYF. The CDR3 DNA sequence: TGTGCCAGCAGTTACTCGAGCCGGAGCACAGATACGCAGTATTTT.